The rows below give T cell receptor beta chains drawn from one sample of a study of blood T cell repertoires in COVID-19. TCRdb's copy holds only in-frame clones and misses some; the assay was immunoSEQ multiplex PCR. The top ten hold over 4% of the sample, which has approximately 450,000 clones, around 89% seen once. The sample taken for sequencing was peripheral blood. The source is a woman aged 25-40 years with acute or convalescent COVID-19. Each CDR3 is given with its conserved first and last residue. A D gene is named only where the DNA matches it firmly. The listing skips clone size in some rows; elsewhere it reads once, few, many or a size class.

V gene,J gene,D gene,clone size,CDR3 protein,CDR3 DNA
TRBV12-3/TRBV12-4,TRBJ1-5,NA,NA,CASSLQWQPQHF,TGTGCCAGCAGTCTACAGTGGCAGCCCCAGCATTTT
TRBV6-5,TRBJ2-2,NA,NA,CASSYGQPNTGELFF,TGTGCCAGCAGTTACGGACAGCCGAACACCGGGGAGCTGTTTTTT
TRBV6-1,TRBJ1-6,NA,NA,CASSEGVRSYNSPLHF,TGTGCCAGCAGTGAAGGAGTGCGCTCCTATAATTCACCCCTCCACTTT
TRBV2,TRBJ2-1,NA,NA,CASSDLKREYEQFF,TGTGCCAGCAGTGACTTAAAACGGGAGTATGAGCAGTTCTTC
TRBV28,TRBJ1-6,TRBD1,once,CASSLGGQGLGSPLHF,TGTGCCAGCAGTTTAGGCGGACAGGGCTTGGGTTCACCCCTCCACTTT
TRBV19,TRBJ2-2,TRBD2,few,CASSTYGLANTGELFF,TGTGCCAGTAGTACCTACGGACTAGCGAACACCGGGGAGCTGTTTTTT
TRBV6-6,TRBJ1-4,TRBD1,NA,CASIAGTGGEKLFF,TGTGCCAGCATAGCCGGGACAGGGGGTGAAAAACTGTTTTTT
TRBV11-2,TRBJ2-3,TRBD2,NA,CASRLAGGQRDTQYF,TGTGCCAGCAGACTAGCGGGGGGGCAGAGAGATACGCAGTATTTT
TRBV25-1,TRBJ2-1,TRBD1,once,CASSETRQGLNEQFF,TGTGCCAGCAGTGAAACGAGACAGGGCCTCAATGAGCAGTTCTTC
TRBV14,TRBJ2-5,NA,NA,CASSDIRQARRTQYF,TGTGCCAGCAGCGACATACGTCAGGCTCGTCGGACCCAGTACTTC
TRBV7-2,TRBJ2-1,NA,NA,CASSLARGNEQFF,TGTGCCAGCAGCTTAGCTAGGGGCAATGAGCAGTTCTTC
TRBV27,TRBJ2-7,NA,once,CASSRGYEQYF,TGTGCCAGCAGTCGCGGTTACGAGCAGTACTTC
TRBV27,TRBJ1-1,TRBD1,once,CASSIGQGNTEAFF,TGTGCCAGCAGTATTGGACAGGGGAACACTGAAGCTTTCTTT
TRBV5-1,TRBJ2-5,TRBD1,NA,CASSYGTAKETQYF,TGCGCCAGCAGCTACGGGACAGCCAAAGAGACCCAGTACTTC
TRBV12-3/TRBV12-4,TRBJ2-3,TRBD1,NA,CASGQGHGDTQYF,TGTGCCAGTGGACAGGGTCATGGAGATACGCAGTATTTT
TRBV29-1,TRBJ2-7,TRBD1,NA,CSVETGGTYEQYF,TGCAGCGTTGAGACAGGGGGTACGTACGAGCAGTACTTC
TRBV7-9,TRBJ1-3,NA,once,CATNVQGSGNTIYF,TGTGCCACCAACGTACAGGGCTCTGGAAACACCATATATTTT
TRBV6-1,TRBJ1-1,NA,NA,CASSESLGLSGIEAFF,TGTGCCAGCAGTGAGTCCCTTGGCCTGTCGGGGATTGAAGCTTTCTTT
TRBV6-6,TRBJ1-5,NA,NA,CASSYRGGANQPQHF,TGTGCCAGCAGTTACCGGGGGGGGGCCAATCAGCCCCAGCATTTT
TRBV5-1,TRBJ2-7,NA,NA,CASSPTGDSYEQYF,TGCGCCAGCAGCCCGACAGGTGACTCCTACGAGCAGTACTTC
TRBV5-1,TRBJ2-1,NA,NA,CASKTGYNEQFF,TGCGCCAGTAAAACCGGGTACAATGAGCAGTTCTTC
TRBV5-6,TRBJ2-7,NA,NA,CASSLGDSSYEQYF,TGTGCCAGCAGCTTGGGAGACAGTTCCTACGAGCAGTACTTC
TRBV27,TRBJ2-1,NA,NA,CASSLRRSSYNEQFF,TGTGCCAGCAGTTTAAGGAGAAGCTCCTACAATGAGCAGTTCTTC
TRBV9,TRBJ2-5,TRBD2,NA,CASSPLAGGYQETQYF,TGTGCCAGCAGCCCTCTAGCGGGGGGTTACCAAGAGACCCAGTACTTC
TRBV4-1,TRBJ2-7,NA,NA,CASSGLGGSYEQYF,TGCGCCAGCAGCGGGTTGGGGGGCTCCTACGAGCAGTACTTC
TRBV27,TRBJ1-2,NA,once,CASSLLASNYGYTF,TGTGCCAGCAGTTTATTGGCCAGTAACTATGGCTACACCTTC
TRBV28,TRBJ1-2,TRBD1,NA,CASRYRDRDNYGYTF,TGTGCCAGCAGATACCGGGACAGGGATAACTATGGCTACACCTTC
TRBV28,TRBJ1-4,NA,NA,CASGGGPNEKLFF,TGTGCCAGCGGCGGGGGGCCTAATGAAAAACTGTTTTTT
TRBV18,TRBJ2-3,TRBD2,NA,CASSSQAGATDTQYF,TGTGCCAGCTCATCGCAAGCGGGGGCCACAGATACGCAGTATTTT
TRBV10-2,TRBJ1-1,NA,few,CASSESRGTEAFF,TGCGCCAGCAGTGAGTCGAGGGGGACTGAAGCTTTCTTT
TRBV5-8,TRBJ1-5,NA,NA,CASSFGGNQPQHF,TGTGCCAGCAGCTTTGGAGGGAATCAGCCCCAGCATTTT
TRBV5-4,TRBJ2-7,NA,NA,CASSPGSTYEQYF,TGTGCCAGCAGCCCCGGGTCGACCTACGAGCAGTACTTC
TRBV2,TRBJ2-2,NA,NA,CASRPQGTGTGELFF,TGTGCCAGCAGGCCACAGGGCACGGGCACCGGGGAGCTGTTTTTT
TRBV6-6,TRBJ2-7,TRBD2,NA,CASSTGTSEEQYF,TGTGCCAGCAGTACCGGGACTAGCGAGGAGCAGTACTTC
TRBV5-4,TRBJ2-5,NA,NA,CASSLTGGVLETQYF,TGTGCCAGCAGCTTGACAGGTGGGGTGCTAGAGACCCAGTACTTC
TRBV9,TRBJ2-7,NA,NA,CASSPSDIWEQYF,TGTGCCAGCAGCCCATCCGACATTTGGGAGCAGTACTTC
TRBV30,TRBJ2-2,NA,few,CAWSAGELFF,TGTGCCTGGTCGGCCGGGGAGCTGTTTTTT
TRBV18,TRBJ2-7,TRBD2,NA,CASSPGLAGYEQYF,TGTGCCAGCTCACCGGGACTAGCGGGGTACGAGCAGTACTTC
TRBV2,TRBJ2-5,NA,NA,CASEGDRQETQYF,TGTGCCAGCGAGGGGGACCGCCAAGAGACCCAGTACTTC
TRBV27,TRBJ2-1,TRBD1,NA,CASSLRSQGSYNEQFF,TGTGCCAGCAGTTTGCGGTCACAGGGGTCCTACAATGAGCAGTTCTTC
TRBV5-1,TRBJ2-3,TRBD2,NA,CASSLVLAGGVTDTQYF,TGCGCCAGCAGCTTGGTGTTAGCGGGGGGGGTCACAGATACGCAGTATTTT
TRBV7-9,TRBJ1-2,NA,NA,CASSFMGGYTF,TGTGCCAGCAGCTTTATGGGCGGCTACACCTTC
TRBV18,TRBJ1-4,NA,NA,CASSPAQRNEKLFF,TGTGCCAGCTCACCAGCTCAGCGAAATGAAAAACTGTTTTTT
TRBV19,TRBJ1-1,NA,few,CASSTGEGGRSEAFF,TGTGCCAGTAGTACCGGCGAAGGGGGTAGGTCTGAAGCTTTCTTT
TRBV12-3/TRBV12-4,TRBJ2-5,NA,NA,CASRTLEETQYF,TGTGCCAGCAGAACCCTAGAAGAGACCCAGTACTTC
TRBV10-1,TRBJ2-7,TRBD1,NA,CASSPGQATYEQYF,TGCGCCAGCAGCCCAGGACAGGCTACCTACGAGCAGTACTTC
TRBV7-3,TRBJ2-7,NA,NA,CASSFSDSYEQYF,TGTGCCAGCAGCTTCTCGGACAGTTACGAGCAGTACTTC
TRBV5-4,TRBJ2-3,TRBD2,NA,CASSLGTSVRGSTDTQYF,TGTGCCAGCAGCCTAGGGACTAGCGTTCGGGGAAGCACAGATACGCAGTATTTT